The 16 T cell receptor beta chains below come from one sample, sequenced in a study of blood T cell repertoires in COVID-19. Assay: immunoSEQ multiplex PCR; the TCRdb copy retains only in-frame clones and omits some. The sample shows 180,000 or so clones, less than 90% of them seen only once. The sample consisted of peripheral blood. The receptor source for this set is an older woman with COVID-19, enrolled during active disease.

The rearrangement uses TRBV3-1 (or the pseudogene TRBV3-2) and TRBJ1-1; the match to TRBD1 covers 9 bases. CDR3 length: 15 residues. The germline gives CDR1 LGHDT, CDR2 YNNKEL (reference sequence). Trimming cost V 6 bases and J 0 bases; bases outside gene matches: 5. CDR3 region: CASRDRGGMNTEAFF. The DNA of the CDR3 is TGTGCCAGCAGGGACAGGGGAGGGATGAACACTGAAGCTTTCTTT.

The chain recombines TRBV29-1 with TRBJ2-7; 11 bases align to TRBD2. Trimming cost V 7 bases and J 9 bases; bases outside gene matches: 8. Germline values: CDR1 SQVTM, CDR2 ANQGSEA. The CDR3 has 12 residues. CDR3 nucleotides: TGCAGCGCCCTAGCGGGAGGAGTGGGGCAGTACTTC. It specifies CSALAGGVGQYF.

The chain carries TRBV30 and TRBJ2-2; TRBD2 aligns across 12 bases. Losses at the gene ends were 2 bases for V and 8 bases for J; bases not matched to a gene: 6. The length of the CDR3 is 15 residues. CDR1 and CDR2 from the germline V gene are GTSNPN and SVGIG (reference sequence). This CDR3 is CAWSKASGRAGELFF. The CDR3 coding sequence is TGTGCCTGGAGTAAAGCTAGCGGGAGGGCAGGGGAGCTGTTTTTT. Drawing the rest from reference TRBV30 and TRBJ2-2, the complete variable domain is SQTIHQWPATLVQPVGSPLSLECTVEGTSNPNLYWYRQAAGRGLQLLFYSVGIGQISSEVPQNLSASRPQDRQFILSSKKLLLSDSGFYLCAWSKASGRAGELFFGEGSRLTVL.

This clone was detected once. The V gene is TRBV11-1, the J gene TRBJ2-1; possibly TRBD2 for D (5 bases). The CDR3 covers 13 residues. Per the germline V gene, CDR1 is SGHAT and CDR2 is FQDESV (reference sequence). Trimming shortened V by 2 bases and J by 7 bases, and 9 bases separated the two germline ends. For the CDR3, the DNA is TGTGCCAGCAGCTTACGACGGGAAAATGAGCAGTTCTTC. The encoded protein is CASSLRRENEQFF.

V usage is TRBV19 and J usage is TRBJ1-2; D is unclear. This CDR3 region has 12 residues. V dropped 0 bases and J dropped 7 bases, with 6 bases sitting between them. Per germline, CDR1 LNHDA and CDR2 SQIVND (reference sequence). CDR3 DNA sequence: TGTGCCAGTAGTATAGAGCGAGGTGGCTACACCTTC. The encoded protein is CASSIERGGYTF. Complete variable domain (other parts from reference TRBV19 and TRBJ1-2): DGGITQSPKYLFRKEGQNVTLSCEQNLNHDAMYWYRQDPGQGLRLIYYSQIVNDFQKGDIAEGYSVSREKKESFPLTVTSAQKNPTAFYLCASSIERGGYTFGSGTRLTVV.

Only a few counts were recorded for this clone. The chain carries TRBV3-1 (or the pseudogene TRBV3-2) and TRBJ1-6; possible D gene TRBD1, 5 bases. V was cut by 4 bases and J by 3 bases, with 10 bases left in between. Germline CDR1 is LGHDT and CDR2 is YNNKEL (reference sequence). This CDR3 is built from 15 residues. CDR3: CASSPRGGYNSPLHF. The CDR3 region has the DNA TGTGCCAGCAGCCCCCGGGGGGGCTATAATTCACCCCTCCACTTT.

The genes are TRBV19 and TRBJ2-1; 10 nucleotides align to TRBD1. CDR3 length: 18 residues. The J segment lost 4 bases and the V segment lost 3 bases, leaving 12 bases of the junction unmatched. CDR1 and CDR2 (germline): LNHDA, SQIVND (reference sequence). CDR3 coding DNA: TGTGCCAGTAGTATTCGCCAGTTGGGACAGGGGACGTACAATGAGCAGTTCTTC. Translation gives CASSIRQLGQGTYNEQFF.

The V and J genes are TRBV9 and TRBJ2-7; D gene ambiguous. This CDR3 has 11 amino acids. V lost 6 bases and J 3 bases, leaving 7 bases between the germline ends. The V gene's germline CDR1 is SGDLS and CDR2 YYNGEE. CDR3 in amino acids: CASTLSYEQYF. Written as DNA, the CDR3 is TGTGCCAGCACCCTCAGCTACGAGCAGTACTTC.

V is TRBV10-3 and J is TRBJ1-2; the D gene is possibly TRBD1 (6 bases). This CDR3 comprises 13 residues. V lost 3 bases and J 7 bases, leaving 12 bases between the germline ends. CDR1 is ENHRY and CDR2 is SYGVKD in the germline V gene. CDR3 amino acids: CAISEQGGGGYTF. The DNA for the CDR3 is TGTGCCATCAGTGAACAGGGAGGGGGTGGCTACACCTTC.

This clone appeared once. V gene TRBV12-5 combines with J gene TRBJ1-5; maybe TRBD1 (5 bases). The CDR3 runs to 17 residues. The germline V gene encodes CDR1 LGHNT and CDR2 FRNRAP. Trimming left V 7 bases short and J 0 bases short, with 19 bases between. This CDR3 reads CASEIGGGPYSNQPQHF. DNA of the CDR3: TGTGCTAGTGAAATTGGGGGGGGACCCTATAGCAATCAGCCCCAGCATTTT. Together with reference TRBV12-5 and TRBJ1-5, the CDR3 gives the full variable domain: DARVTQTPRHKVTEMGQEVTMRCQPILGHNTVFWYRQTMMQGLELLAYFRNRAPLDDSGMPKDRFSAEMPDATLATLKIQPSEPRDSAVYFCASEIGGGPYSNQPQHFGDGTRLSIL.

This chain links TRBV5-1 with TRBJ1-5; TRBD1 might be the D (5 bases). The CDR3 covers 16 residues. V lost 0 bases and J lost 7, with 17 bases in between. Germline loops: CDR1 SGHRS, CDR2 YFSETQ. CDR3 loop: CASSLGWRGSRQPQHF. In DNA, the CDR3 is TGCGCCAGCAGCTTGGGGTGGCGGGGGAGCCGGCAGCCCCAGCATTTT.

This clone was detected a few times. The chain links TRBV28 to TRBJ1-5, with a weak D call TRBD1 (6 bases). This CDR3 spans 15 amino acids. V lost 7 bases and J 3 bases, leaving 16 bases between the germline ends. CDR1 is MDHEN, CDR2 SYDVKM, per germline. The CDR3 DNA follows: TGTGCCAGCACCGCCATGGACAGAGACAATCAGCCCCAGCATTTT. Its translation is CASTAMDRDNQPQHF.

This clone has a count of ten or more. The chain has TRBV29-1 and TRBJ1-1; 9 nucleotides align to TRBD1. Trimming took 8 bases from V and 1 from J; bases not matched to a gene: 5. The CDR3 contains 13 residues. CDR1 and CDR2 (germline): SQVTM, ANQGSEA. The CDR3 DNA reads TGCAGCTACAGACAGGGGGAGAACACTGAAGCTTTCTTT. It is translated as CSYRQGENTEAFF.

V and J are TRBV3-1 (or the pseudogene TRBV3-2) and TRBJ2-7; TRBD1 agrees at 8 bases. The CDR3 loop spans 16 amino acids. Trimming took 0 bases from V and 2 from J; bases not matched to a gene: 6. The germline CDR1 and CDR2 sequences are LGHDT and YNNKEL (reference sequence). The CDR3 sequence is CASSQDLQGAPYEQYF. DNA for the CDR3: TGTGCCAGCAGCCAAGATCTCCAGGGGGCCCCCTACGAGCAGTACTTC.

The chain uses TRBV7-8 and TRBJ2-1; 12 bases line up with TRBD2. This CDR3 contains 16 residues. The V segment lost 5 bases and the J segment 7 bases; nucleotides outside the gene matches: 9. Germline V gene sequence: CDR1 SGHVS, CDR2 FQNEAQ. CDR3 loop: CASSPHLAGGPNEQFF. Written as DNA, the CDR3 is TGTGCCAGCAGCCCCCACCTAGCGGGAGGGCCGAATGAGCAGTTCTTC.

J is TRBJ1-4 and V is TRBV6-6; a weak D match, TRBD1 (6 bases). The V end was cut by 6 bases, the J end by 0 bases, with 11 bases between. The CDR3 has 15 residues. The germline V gene has CDR1 MNHNY and CDR2 SVGAGI (reference sequence). This chain's CDR3 is CASRSGHATNEKLFF. CDR3 bases: TGTGCCAGCAGGTCGGGACATGCAACTAATGAAAAACTGTTTTTT.